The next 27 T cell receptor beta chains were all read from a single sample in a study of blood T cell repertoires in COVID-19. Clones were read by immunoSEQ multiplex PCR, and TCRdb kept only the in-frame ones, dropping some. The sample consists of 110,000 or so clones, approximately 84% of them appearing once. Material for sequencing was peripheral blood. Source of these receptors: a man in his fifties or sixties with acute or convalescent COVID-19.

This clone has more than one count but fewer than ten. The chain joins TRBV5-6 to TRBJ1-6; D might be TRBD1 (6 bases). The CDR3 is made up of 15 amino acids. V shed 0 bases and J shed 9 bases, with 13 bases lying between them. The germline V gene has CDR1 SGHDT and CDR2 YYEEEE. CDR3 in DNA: TGTGCCAGCAGCTTGGTCGACAGGCTATCTTCACCCCTCCACTTT. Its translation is CASSLVDRLSSPLHF.

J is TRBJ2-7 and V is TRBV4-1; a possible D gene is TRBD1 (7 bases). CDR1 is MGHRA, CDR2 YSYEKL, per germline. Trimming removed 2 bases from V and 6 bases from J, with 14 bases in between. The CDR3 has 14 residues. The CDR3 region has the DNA TGCGCCAGCAGCCAAAAGGAGGGGGCGCGCGAGCAGTACTTC. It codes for CASSQKEGAREQYF.

In DNA form, the CDR3 reads TGTGCCGGGGGGGGGACCCCGAACACTGAAGCTTTCTTT. Its translation is CAGGGTPNTEAFF. V usage is TRBV5-4 and J usage is TRBJ1-1, with D tentatively TRBD1 (5 bases). This CDR3 has 13 residues. V was pared by 10 bases and J by 1 base, with 14 bases between. The germline CDR1 and CDR2 sequences are SGHNT and YYREEE (reference sequence).

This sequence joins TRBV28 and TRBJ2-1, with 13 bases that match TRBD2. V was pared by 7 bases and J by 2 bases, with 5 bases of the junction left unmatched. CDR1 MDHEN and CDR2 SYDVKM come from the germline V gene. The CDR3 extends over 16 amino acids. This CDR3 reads CASIKGLAGAYNEQFF. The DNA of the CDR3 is TGTGCCAGCATAAAAGGACTAGCGGGGGCCTACAATGAGCAGTTCTTC.

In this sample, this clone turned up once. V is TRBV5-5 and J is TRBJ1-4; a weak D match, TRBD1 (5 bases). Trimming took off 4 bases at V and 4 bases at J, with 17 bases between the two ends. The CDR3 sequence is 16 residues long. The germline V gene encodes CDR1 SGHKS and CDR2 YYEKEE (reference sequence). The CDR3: CASSPFAGRGNEKLFF. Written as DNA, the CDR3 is TGTGCCAGCAGCCCATTCGCGGGACGGGGTAATGAAAAACTGTTTTTT.

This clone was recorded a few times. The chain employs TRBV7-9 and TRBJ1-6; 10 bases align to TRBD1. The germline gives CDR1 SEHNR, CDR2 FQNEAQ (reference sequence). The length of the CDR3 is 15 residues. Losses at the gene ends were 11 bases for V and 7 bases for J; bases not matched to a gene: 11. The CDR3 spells CAAIADRGLNSPLHF. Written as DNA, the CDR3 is TGTGCCGCCATCGCGGACAGGGGGTTAAATTCACCCCTCCACTTT. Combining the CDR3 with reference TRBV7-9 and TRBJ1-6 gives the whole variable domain DTGVSQNPRHKITKRGQNVTFRCDPISEHNRLYWYRQTLGQGPEFLTYFQNEAQLEKSRLLSDRFSAERPKGSFSTLEIQRTEQGDSAMYLCAAIADRGLNSPLHFGNGTRLTVT.

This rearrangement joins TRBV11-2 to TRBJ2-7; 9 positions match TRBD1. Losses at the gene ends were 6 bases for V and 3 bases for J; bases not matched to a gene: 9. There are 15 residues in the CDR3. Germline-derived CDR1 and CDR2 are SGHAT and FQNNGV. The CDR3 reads CASRSGTGKVYEQYV. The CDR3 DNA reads TGTGCCAGCAGATCCGGGACAGGGAAGGTCTACGAGCAGTACGTC.

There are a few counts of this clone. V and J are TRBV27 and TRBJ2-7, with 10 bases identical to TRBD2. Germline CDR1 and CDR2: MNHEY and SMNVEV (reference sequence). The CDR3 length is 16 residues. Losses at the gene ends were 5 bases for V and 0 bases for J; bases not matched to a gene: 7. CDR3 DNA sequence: TGTGCCAGCAGTCGCTCTAGCGGGGGTGCCTCCTACGAGCAGTACTTC. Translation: CASSRSSGGASYEQYF.

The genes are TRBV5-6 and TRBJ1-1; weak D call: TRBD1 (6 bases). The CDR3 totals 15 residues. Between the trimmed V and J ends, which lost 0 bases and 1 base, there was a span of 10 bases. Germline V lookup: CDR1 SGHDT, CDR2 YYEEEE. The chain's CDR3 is CASSLVETGNTEAFF. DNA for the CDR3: TGTGCCAGCAGCTTGGTTGAGACAGGGAACACTGAAGCTTTCTTT. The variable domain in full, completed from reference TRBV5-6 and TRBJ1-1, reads DAGVTQSPTHLIKTRGQQVTLRCSPKSGHDTVSWYQQALGQGPQFIFQYYEEEERQRGNFPDRFSGHQFPNYSSELNVNALLLGDSALYLCASSLVETGNTEAFFGQGTRLTVV.

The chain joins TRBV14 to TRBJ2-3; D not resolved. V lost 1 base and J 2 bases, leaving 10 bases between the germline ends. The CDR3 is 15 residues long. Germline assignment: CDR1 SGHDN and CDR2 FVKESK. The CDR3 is CASSQVRTSTDTQYF. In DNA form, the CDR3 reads TGTGCCAGCAGCCAAGTGCGAACCTCCACAGATACGCAGTATTTT.

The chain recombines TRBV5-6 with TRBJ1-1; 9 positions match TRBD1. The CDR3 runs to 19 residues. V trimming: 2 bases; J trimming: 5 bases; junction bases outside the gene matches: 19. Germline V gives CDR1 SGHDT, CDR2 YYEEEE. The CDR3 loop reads CASSLHLTGTGRVWTEAFF. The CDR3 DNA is TGTGCCAGCAGCTTACACTTAACCGGGACAGGGCGAGTGTGGACTGAAGCTTTCTTT.

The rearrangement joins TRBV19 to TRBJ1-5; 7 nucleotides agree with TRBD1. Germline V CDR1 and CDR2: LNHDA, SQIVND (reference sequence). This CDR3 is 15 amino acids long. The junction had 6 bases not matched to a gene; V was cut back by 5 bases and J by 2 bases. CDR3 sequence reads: CASSAQGLGNQPQHF. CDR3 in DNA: TGTGCCAGTAGTGCACAGGGGCTTGGCAATCAGCCCCAGCATTTT.

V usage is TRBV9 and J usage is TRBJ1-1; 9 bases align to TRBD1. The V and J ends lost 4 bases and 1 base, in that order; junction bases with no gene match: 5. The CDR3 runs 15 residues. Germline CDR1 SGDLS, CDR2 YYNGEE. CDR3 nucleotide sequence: TGTGCCAGCAGCAAATGGGGACAGGGGAACACTGAAGCTTTCTTT. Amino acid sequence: CASSKWGQGNTEAFF.

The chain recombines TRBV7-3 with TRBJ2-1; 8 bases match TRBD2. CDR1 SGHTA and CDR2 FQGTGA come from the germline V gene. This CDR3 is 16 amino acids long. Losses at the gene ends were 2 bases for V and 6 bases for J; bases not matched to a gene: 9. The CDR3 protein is CASSLRAGLAGNEQFF. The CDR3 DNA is TGTGCCAGCAGCTTACGGGCCGGACTAGCCGGCAATGAGCAGTTCTTC.

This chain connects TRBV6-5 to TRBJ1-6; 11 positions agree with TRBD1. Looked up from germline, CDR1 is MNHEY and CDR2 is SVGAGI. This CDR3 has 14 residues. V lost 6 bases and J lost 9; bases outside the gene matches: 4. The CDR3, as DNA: TGTGCCAGCAGATTCGGACAGGGGGCTTCACCCCTCCACTTT. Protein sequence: CASRFGQGASPLHF.

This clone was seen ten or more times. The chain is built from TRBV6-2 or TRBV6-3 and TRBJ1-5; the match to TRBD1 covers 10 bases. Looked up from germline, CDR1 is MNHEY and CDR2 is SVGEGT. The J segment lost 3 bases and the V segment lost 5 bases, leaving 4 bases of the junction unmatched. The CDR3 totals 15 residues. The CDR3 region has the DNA TGTGCCAGCAGTCCCGGGACAGGGGTCAATCAGCCCCAGCATTTT. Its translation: CASSPGTGVNQPQHF.

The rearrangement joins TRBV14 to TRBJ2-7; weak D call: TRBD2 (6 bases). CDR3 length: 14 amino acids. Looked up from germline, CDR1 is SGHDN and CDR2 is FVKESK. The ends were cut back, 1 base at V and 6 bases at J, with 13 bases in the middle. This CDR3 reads CASSQALALGEQYF. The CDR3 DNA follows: TGTGCCAGCAGCCAAGCACTAGCTCTTGGCGAGCAGTACTTC.

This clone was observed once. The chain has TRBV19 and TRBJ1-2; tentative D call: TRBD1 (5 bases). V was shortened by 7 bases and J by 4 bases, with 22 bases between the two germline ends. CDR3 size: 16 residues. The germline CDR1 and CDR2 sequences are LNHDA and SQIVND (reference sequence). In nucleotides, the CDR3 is TGTGCCAGTACCACGCCCGGGAGGGGTCGTAGCTATGGCTACACCTTC. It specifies CASTTPGRGRSYGYTF.

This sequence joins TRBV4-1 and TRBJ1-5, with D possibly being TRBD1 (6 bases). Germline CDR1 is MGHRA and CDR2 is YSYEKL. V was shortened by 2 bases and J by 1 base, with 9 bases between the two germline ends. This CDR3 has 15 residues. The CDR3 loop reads CASSQQGTSNQPQHF. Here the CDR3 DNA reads TGCGCCAGCAGCCAACAGGGGACGAGCAATCAGCCCCAGCATTTT.

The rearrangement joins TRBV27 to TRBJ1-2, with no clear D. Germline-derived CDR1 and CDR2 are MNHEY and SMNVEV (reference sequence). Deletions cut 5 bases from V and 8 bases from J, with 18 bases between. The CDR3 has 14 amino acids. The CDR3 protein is CASSAPRVFGGYTF. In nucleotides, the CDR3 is TGTGCCAGCAGTGCCCCCCGGGTCTTCGGCGGCTACACCTTC.

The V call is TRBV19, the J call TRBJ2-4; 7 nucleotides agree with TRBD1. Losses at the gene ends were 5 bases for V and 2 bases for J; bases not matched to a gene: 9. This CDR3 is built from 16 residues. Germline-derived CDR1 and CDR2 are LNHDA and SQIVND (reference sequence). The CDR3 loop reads CASSSHRDSPKNIQYF. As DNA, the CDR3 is TGTGCCAGTAGTTCCCACCGGGACAGTCCCAAAAACATTCAGTACTTC.

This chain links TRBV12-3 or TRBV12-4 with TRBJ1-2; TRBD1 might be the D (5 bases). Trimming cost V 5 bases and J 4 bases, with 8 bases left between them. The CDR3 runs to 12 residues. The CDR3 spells CASSAQAYGYTF. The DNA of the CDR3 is TGTGCCAGCAGTGCACAGGCCTATGGCTACACCTTC.

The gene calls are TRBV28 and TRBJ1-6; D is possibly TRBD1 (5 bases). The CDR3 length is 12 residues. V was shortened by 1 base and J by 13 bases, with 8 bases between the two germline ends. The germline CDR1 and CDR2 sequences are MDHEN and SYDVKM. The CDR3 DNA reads TGTGCCAGCAGTTTATCAGGGATTCCCCTCCACTTT. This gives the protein CASSLSGIPLHF.

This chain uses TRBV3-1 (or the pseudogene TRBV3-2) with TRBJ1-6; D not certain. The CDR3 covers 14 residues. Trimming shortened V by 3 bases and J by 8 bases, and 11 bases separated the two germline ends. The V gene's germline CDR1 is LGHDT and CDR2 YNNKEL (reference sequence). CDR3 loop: CASSHIGGDSPLHF. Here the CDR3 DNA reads TGTGCCAGCAGCCACATAGGAGGAGATTCACCCCTCCACTTT.

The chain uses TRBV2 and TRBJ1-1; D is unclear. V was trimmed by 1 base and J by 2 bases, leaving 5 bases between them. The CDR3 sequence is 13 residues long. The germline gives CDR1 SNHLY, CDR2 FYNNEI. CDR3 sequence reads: CASSEDTNTEAFF. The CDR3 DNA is TGTGCCAGCAGTGAAGACACCAACACTGAAGCTTTCTTT.

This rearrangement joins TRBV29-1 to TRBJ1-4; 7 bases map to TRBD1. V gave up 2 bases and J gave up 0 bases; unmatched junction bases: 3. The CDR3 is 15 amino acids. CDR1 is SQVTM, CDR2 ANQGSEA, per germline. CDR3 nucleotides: TGCAGCGTTGAAACAGGGACAGCAACTAATGAAAAACTGTTTTTT. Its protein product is CSVETGTATNEKLFF. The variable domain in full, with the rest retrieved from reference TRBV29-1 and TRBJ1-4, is SAVISQKPSRDICQRGTSLTIQCQVDSQVTMMFWYRQQPGQSLTLIATANQGSEATYESGFVIDKFPISRPNLTFSTLTVSNMSPEDSSIYLCSVETGTATNEKLFFGSGTQLSVL.

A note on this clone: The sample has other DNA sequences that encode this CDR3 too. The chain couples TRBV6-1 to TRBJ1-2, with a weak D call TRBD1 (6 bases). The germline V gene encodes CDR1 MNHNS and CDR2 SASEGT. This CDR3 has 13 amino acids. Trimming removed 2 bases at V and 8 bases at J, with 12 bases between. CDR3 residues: CASSERGAWGYTF. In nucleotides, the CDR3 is TGTGCCAGCAGTGAACGGGGGGCCTGGGGCTACACCTTC.